The 25 T cell receptor beta chains below come from one sample, sequenced in a study of T cells in tuberculosis (dated by TCRdb to between 2018 and 2020). The library was built by means of the immunoSEQ multiplex PCR assay. Entries here come from immuneACCESS through TCRdb and include only in-frame sequences with V and J called. Some clones fail to appear in such tables; in the studies checked, an unresolved V gene covers under half of the shortfall, and the cause of the remainder is unknown. For this sample there are tens of thousands of clones; approximately 91% appear just once. The ten largest clones represent 1.9% of the sample. PBMC were thawed, rested overnight, stained with a GMM-loaded CD1B tetramer, a Live/Dead dye and anti-CD3, and then sorted on a FACS Aria II. C32 glucose monomycolate purified from Rhodococcus equi was loaded onto CD1B tetramers. The material sequenced was CD1b-GMM tetramer-negative cells sorted from PBMCs. The sample's cell subset or site label, decoded: T cells not binding CD1B-GMM tetramer, sorted from same donor. These receptors were obtained from an adult woman with latent tuberculosis.

A remark on this clone: The junction does not match germline at one end; this may be a read error. The V gene is TRBV7-7, the J gene TRBJ2-1; 12 bases are shared with TRBD2. Germline V CDR1 and CDR2: SSHAT, FNYEAQ (reference sequence). This CDR3 spans 13 amino acids. DNA for the CDR3: TGTGCTAGCAGCTCACTAGCGGGGGGTGAGCAGTTCTTC. As protein: CASSSLAGGEQFF. The entire variable domain, with the rest obtained from reference TRBV7-7 and TRBJ2-1, is as follows: GAGVSQSPRYKVTKRGQDVTLRCDPISSHATLYWYQQALGQGPEFLTYFNYEAQPDKSGLPSDRFSAERPEGSISTLTIQRTEQRDSAMYRCASSSLAGGEQFFGPGTRLTVL.

The chain uses TRBV7-9 and TRBJ1-1; the D is unclear. CDR1 and CDR2 from the germline V gene are SEHNR and FQNEAQ (reference sequence). V was clipped by 3 bases and J by 6 bases, with 8 bases between them. The CDR3 is made up of 12 amino acids. The CDR3 bases are TGTGCCAGCAGCTTCGAGGTAGCTGAAGCTTTCTTT. This codes for CASSFEVAEAFF.

To note about this clone: Other DNA sequences from this sample encode an identical CDR3 as well. The CDR3: CASRQGAIEAFF. For the CDR3, the DNA is TGTGCCAGCAGGCAGGGGGCTATTGAAGCTTTCTTT. The genes are TRBV27 and TRBJ1-1; 8 positions match TRBD1. This CDR3 region has 12 residues. The trim removed 6 bases at V and 7 bases at J, leaving 4 bases unmatched. Germline V lookup: CDR1 MNHEY, CDR2 SMNVEV (reference sequence).

This clone came up once. The rearrangement joins TRBV19 to TRBJ2-5, with 10 bases aligning to TRBD2. Germline values: CDR1 LNHDA, CDR2 SQIVND (reference sequence). The CDR3 spans 16 residues. J was trimmed by 5 bases and V by 7 bases; bases with no gene match: 13. The CDR3 reads CASTKTSGVRGETQYF. The CDR3 DNA follows: TGTGCCAGTACGAAAACTAGCGGGGTGAGAGGGGAGACCCAGTACTTC.

This sequence joins TRBV19 and TRBJ1-6, with no clear D. The V gene's germline CDR1 is LNHDA and CDR2 SQIVND (reference sequence). There are 12 residues in the CDR3. Trimming pared 6 bases from V and 8 bases from J, leaving 8 bases between. The CDR3, as DNA: TGTGCCAGTAGCACCGGGGATTCACCCCTCCACTTT. Its translation is CASSTGDSPLHF.

The chain joins TRBV27 to TRBJ1-2; D is undetermined. This CDR3 region has 15 residues. CDR1 MNHEY and CDR2 SMNVEV come from the germline V gene (reference sequence). V lost 5 bases and J lost 4, with 17 bases in between. The CDR3 DNA follows: TGTGCCAGCAGTCCCGGAACAAGTTACAGCTATGGCTACACCTTC. Amino acid sequence: CASSPGTSYSYGYTF.

The chain employs TRBV19 and TRBJ1-5; 9 positions match TRBD1. Germline CDR1 and CDR2: LNHDA and SQIVND (reference sequence). Trimming cost V 8 bases and J 2 bases; bases outside gene matches: 10. This CDR3 is built from 16 residues. The CDR3 sequence: CASLGQGGSGNQPQHF. DNA of the CDR3: TGTGCCAGTCTGGGACAGGGAGGGTCGGGCAATCAGCCCCAGCATTTT.

V and J are TRBV5-1 and TRBJ2-1; a weak D match, TRBD1 (6 bases). In germline, CDR1 is SGHRS, CDR2 YFSETQ. The CDR3 has 15 residues. The V gene lost 3 bases and the J gene lost 3 bases, with 13 bases spanning the gap. The CDR3 DNA is TGCGCCAGCAGCTCCCAGTGGGGGCTCTACAATGAGCAGTTCTTC. Protein sequence: CASSSQWGLYNEQFF.

The CDR3 region has the DNA TGTGCCAGCAGCTTTACAGGGATGAACACTGAAGCTTTCTTT. It yields the protein CASSFTGMNTEAFF. The chain combines TRBV5-4 with TRBJ1-1, with TRBD1 as a possible D gene (6 bases). The CDR3 runs 14 residues. Germline CDR1 reads SGHNT; CDR2 reads YYREEE (reference sequence). V was cut by 2 bases and J by 0 bases, with 8 bases left in between.

The V and J genes are TRBV5-8 and TRBJ2-3, with D tentatively TRBD2 (7 bases). The V gene's germline CDR1 is SGHTS and CDR2 YDEGEE. Trimming pared 0 bases from V and 4 bases from J, leaving 12 bases between. There are 15 residues in the CDR3. CDR3 region: CASSLEGGMADTQYF. CDR3 coding DNA: TGTGCCAGCAGCTTGGAGGGGGGGATGGCAGATACGCAGTATTTT.

This rearrangement joins TRBV14 to TRBJ2-1; D gene uncertain. The CDR3 has 14 amino acids. Trimming shortened V by 0 bases and J by 4 bases, and 7 bases separated the two germline ends. The V gene's germline CDR1 is SGHDN and CDR2 FVKESK. CDR3: CASSQDWAYNEQFF. CDR3 DNA: TGTGCCAGCAGCCAAGATTGGGCTTACAATGAGCAGTTCTTC.

This sequence joins TRBV19 and TRBJ2-6; TRBD1 might be the D (6 bases). This CDR3 is 14 amino acids long. CDR1 is LNHDA, CDR2 SQIVND, per germline (reference sequence). Trimming took off 9 bases at V and 0 bases at J, with 9 bases between the two ends. The CDR3 reads CASKDSSGANVLTF. In DNA, the CDR3 is TGTGCCAGCAAGGACAGCTCTGGGGCCAACGTCCTGACTTTC.

The sample holds one count of this clone. The CDR3 sequence is CASSIPGNSNQPQHF. In DNA, the CDR3 is TGTGCCAGTAGTATCCCGGGGAATAGCAATCAGCCCCAGCATTTT. V usage is TRBV19 and J usage is TRBJ1-5, with unresolved D. This CDR3 comprises 15 residues. Germline CDR1 LNHDA, CDR2 SQIVND (reference sequence). Between the trimmed V and J ends, which lost 3 bases and 0 bases, there was a span of 9 bases.

The V and J genes are TRBV5-4 and TRBJ2-7; 10 positions agree with TRBD2. Germline assignment: CDR1 SGHNT and CDR2 YYREEE (reference sequence). J gave up 2 bases and V 4 bases, and 12 bases lay outside the gene matches. This CDR3 has 17 residues. The DNA of the CDR3 is TGTGCCAGCAGCCGGTCTCTAGCGGGGGTCCCCACCTACGAGCAGTACTTC. It codes for CASSRSLAGVPTYEQYF.

The gene calls are TRBV27 and TRBJ2-1; TRBD2 agrees at 8 bases. This CDR3 has 14 amino acids. Germline V lookup: CDR1 MNHEY, CDR2 SMNVEV (reference sequence). Trimming took 3 bases from V and 6 from J; bases not matched to a gene: 4. This chain's CDR3 is CASSFFGGVNEQFF. The CDR3 DNA reads TGTGCCAGCAGTTTTTTCGGGGGGGTCAATGAGCAGTTCTTC.

V is TRBV7-2 and J is TRBJ2-1, with 8 bases lining up with TRBD2. Trimming removed 1 base from V and 5 bases from J; junction bases left unmatched: 16. CDR1 SGHTA and CDR2 FQGNSA come from the germline V gene. CDR3 size: 19 residues. The CDR3 sequence is CASSLVGRMTGGKNNEQFF. CDR3 nucleotides: TGTGCCAGCAGCTTAGTAGGCAGGATGACGGGGGGGAAAAACAATGAGCAGTTCTTC.

V gene TRBV27 combines with J gene TRBJ1-5; 10 bases are a match to TRBD1. Germline V CDR1 and CDR2: MNHEY, SMNVEV (reference sequence). CDR3 length: 15 amino acids. J was trimmed by 7 bases and V by 7 bases; bases with no gene match: 10. This CDR3 reads CASNPTGGAGQPQHF. The CDR3, as DNA: TGTGCCAGCAACCCGACAGGGGGCGCCGGCCAGCCCCAGCATTTT.

This rearrangement joins TRBV7-9 to TRBJ1-4, with a tentative D call TRBD1 (6 bases). V lost 5 bases to trimming and J lost 2 bases, with 21 bases between them. The germline V gene encodes CDR1 SEHNR and CDR2 FQNEAQ (reference sequence). The CDR3 has 18 amino acids. The CDR3 region has the DNA TGTGCCAGCAGCAGGAAAGGGGGAGTGAGTGTGACTAATGAAAAACTGTTTTTT. Translated, it gives CASSRKGGVSVTNEKLFF.

The V and J genes are TRBV6-6 and TRBJ1-1; D unresolved. The V gene's germline CDR1 is MNHNY and CDR2 SVGAGI (reference sequence). The CDR3 contains 11 residues. The CDR3 loop reads CASSTNTEAFF. The CDR3 nucleotides read TGTGCTAGTTCAACGAACACTGAAGCTTTCTTT.

This clone came up once. The CDR3 sequence: CASSSDRGANEKLFF. The DNA for the CDR3 is TGTGCCAGTAGTTCAGACAGGGGAGCTAATGAAAAACTGTTTTTT. The chain couples TRBV19 to TRBJ1-4; 8 bases are shared with TRBD1. Germline-derived CDR1 and CDR2 are LNHDA and SQIVND (reference sequence). The CDR3 has 15 amino acids. Trimming cost V 5 bases and J 3 bases; bases outside gene matches: 5.

This clone has a single count. The V gene is TRBV6-6, the J gene TRBJ1-2; 7 bases line up with TRBD1. The CDR3 extends over 15 amino acids. The germline V gene has CDR1 MNHNY and CDR2 SVGAGI (reference sequence). Unmatched junction bases numbered 7, after V lost 2 bases and J lost 4 bases. The CDR3 sequence is CASSYAAGGRYGYTF. The CDR3, as DNA: TGTGCCAGCAGTTACGCGGCAGGGGGTCGCTATGGCTACACCTTC.

V and J are TRBV2 and TRBJ2-3, with TRBD2 matching over 12 bases. Losses at the gene ends were 4 bases for V and 3 bases for J; bases not matched to a gene: 5. The germline V gene encodes CDR1 SNHLY and CDR2 FYNNEI. CDR3 length equals 16 residues. CDR3 sequence reads: CASSGGLAGRTDTQYF. CDR3 DNA: TGTGCCAGCAGTGGTGGACTAGCGGGGCGGACAGATACGCAGTATTTT.

This clone was detected only once. The chain recombines TRBV4-2 with TRBJ1-4, with a weak D call TRBD1 (6 bases). CDR3 length: 16 amino acids. Germline V gene lookup returns CDR1 LGHNA and CDR2 YNFKEQ. Trimming cost V 1 base and J 6 bases, with 15 bases left between them. The chain's CDR3 is CASSQVEYRVDEKLFF. The DNA for the CDR3 is TGTGCCAGCAGCCAAGTTGAGTACAGGGTTGATGAAAAACTGTTTTTT.

This clone has only one observation. The J gene is TRBJ1-5, the V gene TRBV6-4; no clear D. The CDR3 covers 12 residues. Trimming took 6 bases from V and 6 from J, leaving 9 bases between them. The germline CDR1 and CDR2 sequences are MRHNA and SNTAGT. CDR3 region: CASRGSAQPQHF. The CDR3, as DNA: TGTGCCAGCAGGGGGAGCGCTCAGCCCCAGCATTTT.

The chain employs TRBV7-9 and TRBJ1-3, with D possibly being TRBD1 (6 bases). The CDR3 loop spans 15 amino acids. Germline assignment: CDR1 SEHNR and CDR2 FQNEAQ (reference sequence). Trimming shortened V by 5 bases and J by 4 bases, and 15 bases separated the two germline ends. The CDR3: CASSKGGGSGNTIYF. CDR3 bases: TGTGCCAGCAGCAAAGGGGGGGGATCCGGAAACACCATATATTTT.